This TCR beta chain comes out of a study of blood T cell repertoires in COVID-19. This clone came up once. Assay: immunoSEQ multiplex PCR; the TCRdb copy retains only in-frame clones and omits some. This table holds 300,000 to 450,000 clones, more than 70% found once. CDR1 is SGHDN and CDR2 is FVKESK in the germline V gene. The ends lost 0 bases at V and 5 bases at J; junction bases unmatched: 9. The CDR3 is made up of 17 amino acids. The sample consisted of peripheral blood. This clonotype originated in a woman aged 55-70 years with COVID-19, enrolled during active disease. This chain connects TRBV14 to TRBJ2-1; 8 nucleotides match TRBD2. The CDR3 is CASSQDWWRGANNEQFF. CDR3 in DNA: TGTGCCAGCAGCCAAGATTGGTGGCGGGGGGCCAACAATGAGCAGTTCTTC. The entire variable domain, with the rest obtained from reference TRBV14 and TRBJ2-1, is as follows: EAGVTQFPSHSVIEKGQTVTLRCDPISGHDNLYWYRRVMGKEIKFLLHFVKESKQDESGMPNNRFLAERTGGTYSTLKVQPAELEDSGVYFCASSQDWWRGANNEQFFGPGTRLTVL.